Following are 20 T cell receptor beta chains from one sample sequenced in a study of CD8+CD57+ T cells in acquired aplastic anemia. Patients selected for sequencing had displayed CD8+CD57+ cell expansion by flow cytometry. The study profiled TCR beta VDJ and CDR3 using genomic DNA as template. TCRdb passed the reads through MiXCR, listing each CDR3 protein once. This repertoire shows around 210,000 distinct CDR3 sequences, approximately 65% found once; its top ten account for about 60%. Source material: sorted CD4+, CD8+, or CD8+CD57+ T cells (not recorded which) from PBMCs. The receptors shown here come from a human donor with aplastic anemia.

This clonotype was counted a single time. The chain joins TRBV20-1 to TRBJ1-1; TRBD1 might be the D (5 bases). Trimming stripped 4 bases from V and 0 bases from J, with 15 bases between. Germline CDR1 DFQATT, CDR2 SNEGSKA (reference sequence). This CDR3 has 15 amino acids. Here the CDR3 reads CSANGGTAMNTEAFF. The CDR3 DNA sequence: TGCAGTGCTAATGGGGGGACGGCCATGAACACTGAAGCTTTCTTT.

The chain has TRBV10-2 and TRBJ1-3; the D is unclear. This CDR3 has 14 residues. Trimming took 2 bases from V and 0 from J, leaving 5 bases between them. The germline V gene encodes CDR1 WSHSY and CDR2 SAAADI. In DNA form, the CDR3 reads TGCGCCAGCAGTGAGCGGGACTCTGGAAACACCATATATTTT. It is translated as CASSERDSGNTIYF.

V is TRBV24-1 and J is TRBJ2-7; a possible D gene is TRBD1 (5 bases). Germline V gives CDR1 KGHDR, CDR2 SFDVKD. This CDR3 comprises 15 residues. Trimming cost V 3 bases and J 3 bases, with 14 bases left between them. The CDR3 DNA reads as TGTGCCACCAGTGATCCGCTGACAGAGAACTACGAGCAGTACTTC. Protein product: CATSDPLTENYEQYF.

V and J are TRBV5-6 and TRBJ2-3, with D maybe TRBD2 (5 bases). V was cut by 4 bases and J by 1 base, with 13 bases left in between. The CDR3 runs 15 residues. Germline V CDR1 and CDR2: SGHDT, YYEEEE. CDR3 nucleotides: TGTGCCAGCAGCACTGGTTGGGGAGGCACAGATACGCAGTATTTT. Encoded protein: CASSTGWGGTDTQYF.

In its sample, this clonotype was seen many times. This chain uses TRBV7-6 with TRBJ2-3, with 7 bases fitting TRBD2. In germline, CDR1 is SGHVS, CDR2 FNYEAQ. CDR3 size: 17 residues. The J segment lost 2 bases and the V segment lost 6 bases, leaving 14 bases of the junction unmatched. Written as DNA, the CDR3 is TGTGCCAGCAGTCGGAAGCACTCGACTAGCCCCACAGATACGCAGTATTTT. This encodes CASSRKHSTSPTDTQYF. The full variable domain, completed using reference TRBV7-6 and TRBJ2-3, is GAGVSQSPRYKVTKRGQDVALRCDPISGHVSLYWYRQALGQGPEFLTYFNYEAQQDKSGLPNDRFSAERPEGSISTLTIQRTEQRDSAMYRCASSRKHSTSPTDTQYFGPGTRLTVL.

The chain couples TRBV19 to TRBJ2-2; D is perhaps TRBD1 (6 bases). From germline, CDR1 is LNHDA and CDR2 SQIVND (reference sequence). The ends were cut back, 4 bases at V and 6 bases at J, with 18 bases in the middle. The CDR3 runs to 16 residues. The CDR3 loop is CASSTSRGYAAGELFF. Written as DNA, the CDR3 is TGTGCCAGTAGTACCAGCAGGGGATATGCGGCCGGGGAGCTGTTTTTT. Full variable domain (remainder filled in from reference TRBV19 and TRBJ2-2): DGGITQSPKYLFRKEGQNVTLSCEQNLNHDAMYWYRQDPGQGLRLIYYSQIVNDFQKGDIAEGYSVSREKKESFPLTVTSAQKNPTAFYLCASSTSRGYAAGELFFGEGSRLTVL.

The DNA of the CDR3 is TGTGCCAGCAGCTTACCTGGCGGGAGTAGGTCCTACGAGCAGTACTTC. It yields the protein CASSLPGGSRSYEQYF. The chain employs TRBV7-9 and TRBJ2-7; 7 bases align to TRBD2. From germline, CDR1 is SEHNR and CDR2 FQNEAQ (reference sequence). The CDR3 loop spans 16 amino acids. The ends lost 2 bases at V and 1 base at J; junction bases unmatched: 8. Based on the CDR3 plus reference TRBV7-9 and TRBJ2-7, the full variable domain is DTGVSQNPRHKITKRGQNVTFRCDPISEHNRLYWYRQTLGQGPEFLTYFQNEAQLEKSRLLSDRFSAERPKGSFSTLEIQRTEQGDSAMYLCASSLPGGSRSYEQYFGPGTRLTVT.

This clonotype has a count of ten or more. This chain links TRBV5-6 with TRBJ2-7; TRBD1 might be the D (6 bases). Trimming stripped 0 bases from V and 4 bases from J, with 14 bases between. The length of the CDR3 is 15 residues. Germline V gene data show CDR1 as SGHDT and CDR2 as YYEEEE. In nucleotides, the CDR3 is TGTGCCAGCAGCTTGGCCGTCGTAGGGGGTTACGAGCAGTACTTC. It is translated as CASSLAVVGGYEQYF.

CDR3 in amino acids: CATSDSQPGLAYNEQFF. DNA of the CDR3: TGTGCCACCAGTGATTCACAACCGGGACTAGCCTACAATGAGCAGTTCTTC. The chain recombines TRBV24-1 with TRBJ2-1; 8 nucleotides line up with TRBD2. CDR1 KGHDR and CDR2 SFDVKD come from the germline V gene. V shed 2 bases and J 2 bases; nucleotides not matched to a gene: 7. The CDR3 totals 17 residues.

The genes are TRBV19 and TRBJ1-1; D is ambiguous. V was clipped by 6 bases and J by 2 bases, with 4 bases between them. The CDR3 is made up of 11 amino acids. CDR1 and CDR2 (germline): LNHDA, SQIVND (reference sequence). The CDR3 DNA is TGTGCCAGTAGACAAAACACTGAAGCTTTCTTT. Residues: CASRQNTEAFF.

The chain carries TRBV3-1 and TRBJ2-7; tentatively, D is TRBD2 (6 bases). Germline V gives CDR1 LGHDT, CDR2 YNNKEL (reference sequence). V was clipped by 4 bases and J by 2 bases, with 12 bases between them. The CDR3 is 14 residues long. The CDR3 DNA is TGTGCCAGCAGCCCAGACGGGGGAACCTACGAGCAGTACTTC. Protein: CASSPDGGTYEQYF.

V and J are TRBV2 and TRBJ2-4, with TRBD2 identical over 8 bases. The germline V gene has CDR1 SNHLY and CDR2 FYNNEI. The junction had 10 bases not matched to a gene; V was cut back by 8 bases and J by 4 bases. The CDR3 covers 15 residues. The CDR3 DNA follows: TGTGCCAGCGGGAGGCCAGCGGGAGAAAAAAACATTCAGTACTTC. This encodes CASGRPAGEKNIQYF.

The chain has TRBV24-1 and TRBJ1-1; the D is unclear. CDR1 is KGHDR, CDR2 SFDVKD, per germline. Trimming removed 5 bases at V and 3 bases at J, with 9 bases between. The length of the CDR3 is 13 residues. The CDR3: CATSGGPYTEAFF. The CDR3 nucleotides read TGTGCCACCAGTGGTGGACCATACACTGAAGCTTTCTTT.

The chain employs TRBV20-1 and TRBJ1-2, with D perhaps TRBD1 (5 bases). V was pared by 1 base and J by 5 bases, with 14 bases between. This CDR3 comprises 14 residues. Germline values: CDR1 DFQATT, CDR2 SNEGSKA (reference sequence). CDR3 residues: CSARVRDGEYGYTF. For the CDR3, the DNA is TGCAGTGCTAGAGTGAGGGACGGCGAATATGGCTACACCTTC.

The chain uses TRBV20-1 and TRBJ2-1; TRBD2 is a possible D gene (6 bases). The CDR3 runs to 14 residues. Germline V gene sequence: CDR1 DFQATT, CDR2 SNEGSKA (reference sequence). The V end was cut by 3 bases, the J end by 5 bases, with 14 bases between. The CDR3 coding sequence is TGCAGTGCTAGTCAAGGGAGGAGGGACAATGAGCAGTTCTTC. Its protein product is CSASQGRRDNEQFF.

This clonotype was detected a few times. The chain has TRBV27 and TRBJ2-7; 9 nucleotides agree with TRBD2. Germline V gene lookup returns CDR1 MNHEY and CDR2 SMNVEV (reference sequence). The CDR3 has 14 amino acids. The junction had 3 bases not matched to a gene; V was cut back by 3 bases and J by 3 bases. The CDR3 loop reads CASSLGGGDYEQYF. The CDR3, as DNA: TGTGCCAGCAGTTTGGGCGGGGGGGACTACGAGCAGTACTTC.

The chain links TRBV20-1 to TRBJ2-5; D may correspond to TRBD1 or TRBD2 (5 bases each). Germline loops: CDR1 DFQATT, CDR2 SNEGSKA (reference sequence). This CDR3 has 16 amino acids. The V gene lost 3 bases and the J gene lost 4 bases, with 21 bases spanning the gap. DNA of the CDR3: TGCAGTGCTAGTACCCCTCGTGGGGGTGTGATAGAGACCCAGTACTTC. Translation gives CSASTPRGGVIETQYF.

This chain links TRBV2 with TRBJ1-6, with 10 bases fitting TRBD1. Germline V lookup: CDR1 SNHLY, CDR2 FYNNEI. This CDR3 has 15 amino acids. The trim removed 7 bases at V and 10 bases at J, leaving 10 bases unmatched. This chain's CDR3 is CASTKGQGLGSPLHF. CDR3 DNA: TGTGCCAGCACTAAGGGACAGGGGTTAGGATCACCCCTCCACTTT.

V gene TRBV7-3 combines with J gene TRBJ1-6; D possibly corresponds to TRBD1 (6 bases). Trimming cost V 5 bases and J 9 bases, with 17 bases left between them. The CDR3 totals 15 residues. Germline-derived CDR1 and CDR2 are SGHTA and FQGTGA. CDR3 loop: CASSVGTGPGSPLHF. The CDR3 coding sequence is TGTGCCAGCAGCGTAGGAACAGGGCCTGGTTCACCCCTCCACTTT.

This chain links TRBV2 with TRBJ1-5, with D uncertain. The V end lost 6 bases, the J end lost 2 bases, and 11 bases lay between the germline ends. The CDR3 contains 14 residues. The V gene's germline CDR1 is SNHLY and CDR2 FYNNEI. CDR3 in DNA: TGTGCCAGCAGGGGAGGAAGGGGCAATCAGCCCCAGCATTTT. Its translation: CASRGGRGNQPQHF.